This passage covers 26 T cell receptor beta chains from one sample sequenced in a study of T cell repertoires in cytomegalovirus infection. TCRdb analysed the reads with MiXCR anew, one entry per CDR3 protein. The top ten clones hold less than 3% of a sample with 290,000 or so distinct CDR3 sequences, around 10% of them seen once. Sequencing was done on a sample of PBMCs. These receptors came from a human donor in good health (CMV status not recorded). Some clones in this sample may be carry-over from other donors' samples.

This clonotype was detected many times. The chain recombines TRBV7-9 with TRBJ2-1; maybe TRBD1 (6 bases). The CDR3 consists of 12 residues. Deletions cut 3 bases from V and 10 bases from J, with 10 bases between. The germline CDR1 and CDR2 sequences are SEHNR and FQNEAQ (reference sequence). For the CDR3, the DNA is TGTGCCAGCAGCTTCCAGGGGCGGGAGCAGTTCTTC. It encodes CASSFQGREQFF.

In its sample, this clonotype was seen a few times. The chain employs TRBV9 and TRBJ2-5, with a possible D match to TRBD2 (7 bases). The CDR3 totals 17 residues. The germline V gene encodes CDR1 SGDLS and CDR2 YYNGEE. V was pared by 0 bases and J by 2 bases, with 17 bases between. This CDR3 reads CASSVGGGGAGQETQYF. Written as DNA, the CDR3 is TGTGCCAGCAGCGTAGGGGGGGGGGGGGCCGGGCAAGAGACCCAGTACTTC.

This clonotype was counted many times. The rearrangement joins TRBV20-1 to TRBJ1-1; D is possibly TRBD1 (5 bases). Germline lookup yields CDR1 DFQATT and CDR2 SNEGSKA (reference sequence). This CDR3 spans 16 amino acids. V gave up 5 bases and J gave up 0 bases, with 19 bases separating them. The CDR3 sequence is CSAPGDGRRLNTEAFF. The CDR3 DNA sequence: TGCAGTGCTCCCGGGGACGGGAGGAGGTTGAACACTGAAGCTTTCTTT.

Only a few counts were recorded for this clonotype. V usage is TRBV18 and J usage is TRBJ2-2; D might be TRBD1 (5 bases). Germline CDR1 KGHSH, CDR2 LQKENI. Trimming took off 2 bases at V and 6 bases at J, with 10 bases between the two ends. The CDR3 has 14 residues. CDR3: CASSPDSGPGELFF. The CDR3, as DNA: TGTGCCAGCTCACCAGACTCAGGGCCCGGGGAGCTGTTTTTT.

This clonotype was seen repeatedly, ten times or more. The chain joins TRBV20-1 to TRBJ1-5, with D possibly TRBD1 on 6 matching bases. V was clipped by 4 bases and J by 9 bases, with 19 bases between them. CDR3 length: 14 residues. Germline-derived CDR1 and CDR2 are DFQATT and SNEGSKA (reference sequence). This chain's CDR3 is CSAIETGGVGPQHF. As DNA, the CDR3 is TGCAGTGCTATCGAGACAGGCGGTGTTGGGCCCCAGCATTTT.

This clonotype occurred many times. The chain carries TRBV25-1 and TRBJ2-1, with unresolved D. There are 15 residues in the CDR3. Germline-derived CDR1 and CDR2 are MGHDK and SYGVNS. V was pared by 2 bases and J by 0 bases, with 8 bases between. The CDR3 reads CASSEEWSSYNEQFF. The DNA for the CDR3 is TGTGCCAGCAGTGAAGAATGGAGCTCCTACAATGAGCAGTTCTTC.

This clonotype was observed a handful of times. The V and J genes are TRBV7-9 and TRBJ2-7; D gene ambiguous. This CDR3 has 13 residues. Trimming pared 3 bases from V and 3 bases from J, leaving 9 bases between. Germline V gives CDR1 SEHNR, CDR2 FQNEAQ (reference sequence). This CDR3 is CASSFPHGYEQYV. For the CDR3, the DNA is TGTGCCAGCAGCTTCCCCCACGGCTACGAGCAGTACGTC.

This clonotype was seen many times. CDR3 protein: CAISEPPGGEDTQYF. For the CDR3, the DNA is TGTGCCATCAGTGAGCCGCCGGGGGGGGAAGATACGCAGTATTTT. This chain uses TRBV10-3 with TRBJ2-3; TRBD2 aligns across 8 bases. There are 15 residues in the CDR3. Per germline, CDR1 ENHRY and CDR2 SYGVKD. V lost 2 bases, J lost 5 bases, and 6 bases stayed unmatched.

On this clonotype: The missing conserved phenylalanine or tryptophan at the end of this CDR3 makes a read error likely. The chain uses TRBV5-1 and TRBJ2-1, with 12 bases matching TRBD2. The trim removed 2 bases at V and 4 bases at J, leaving 1 base unmatched. The length of the CDR3 is 15 residues. Germline lookup yields CDR1 SGHRS and CDR2 YFSETQ. In nucleotides, the CDR3 is TGCGCCAGCAGCTTAACTAGCGGGGGGTACAATGAGCAGTTCTCC. Encoded protein: CASSLTSGGYNEQFS.

This clonotype was detected ten times or more. One end of the junction fails to match germline, which may point to a read error. Written as DNA, the CDR3 is TGTGCCAGTATCGGGACAGACTCCTATGAGCAGTACTTC. Its protein product is CASIGTDSYEQYF. The V and J genes are TRBV19 and TRBJ2-7; the match to TRBD1 covers 7 bases. Germline V lookup: CDR1 LNHDA, CDR2 SQIVND (reference sequence). This CDR3 has 13 residues. Complete variable domain (other parts from reference TRBV19 and TRBJ2-7): DGGITQSPKYLFRKEGQNVTLSCEQNLNHDAMYWYRQDPGQGLRLIYYSQIVNDFQKGDIAEGYSVSREKKESFPLTVTSAQKNPTAFYLCASIGTDSYEQYFGPGTRLTVT.

This clonotype has a count of ten or more. The CDR3 region has the DNA TGTGCCAGCAGCTTATACCAAACAGGGGTGAAAGATACGCAGTATTTT. It encodes CASSLYQTGVKDTQYF. This chain uses TRBV11-2 with TRBJ2-3, with TRBD1 identical over 7 bases. Per the germline V gene, CDR1 is SGHAT and CDR2 is FQNNGV. This CDR3 has 16 amino acids. V gave up 2 bases and J gave up 5 bases; unmatched junction bases: 10.

This clonotype has at least ten counts. The J gene is TRBJ1-1, the V gene TRBV25-1; 8 bases line up with TRBD1. Germline CDR1 is MGHDK and CDR2 is SYGVNS. The CDR3 runs to 15 residues. V lost 6 bases to trimming and J lost 7 bases; unmatched junction nucleotides: 13. The CDR3 loop is CASSPLGQGTDEAFF. The CDR3 DNA follows: TGTGCCAGCAGCCCTCTCGGACAGGGAACCGATGAAGCTTTCTTT.

There are many counts of this clonotype. The rearrangement joins TRBV6-2 or TRBV6-3 to TRBJ2-1; the D call may be TRBD1 or TRBD2 (6 bases each). The CDR3 contains 15 residues. Between the trimmed V and J ends, which lost 6 bases and 10 bases, there was a span of 22 bases. Germline values: CDR1 MNHEY, CDR2 SVGEGT. The CDR3 is CASRQVRGDMVEQFF. The CDR3 DNA is TGTGCCAGCAGGCAGGTTAGGGGGGATATGGTGGAGCAGTTCTTC.

Many counts were recorded for this clonotype. The chain is built from TRBV6-5 and TRBJ1-1; 8 bases fit TRBD1. CDR3 length: 13 amino acids. V was pared by 6 bases and J by 4 bases, with 4 bases of the junction left unmatched. Looked up from germline, CDR1 is MNHEY and CDR2 is SVGAGI. DNA for the CDR3: TGTGCCAGCAGCTCTACAGGGGGCACTGAAGCTTTCTTT. This translates into CASSSTGGTEAFF.

This clonotype was picked up many times. The chain has TRBV6-2 or TRBV6-3 and TRBJ2-7, with TRBD2 matching over 11 bases. Germline V gives CDR1 MNHEY, CDR2 SVGEGT. The CDR3 covers 15 residues. J gave up 0 bases and V 7 bases, and 5 bases lay outside the gene matches. CDR3 DNA: TGTGCCAGCACCATAACTAGCGGGGGCTCCTACGAGCAGTACTTC. It translates to CASTITSGGSYEQYF.

The sample holds many counts of this clonotype. The chain couples TRBV28 to TRBJ2-5; TRBD2 agrees at 7 bases. CDR1 is MDHEN and CDR2 is SYDVKM in the germline V gene. The J segment lost 1 base and the V segment lost 5 bases, leaving 7 bases of the junction unmatched. The CDR3 sequence is 15 residues long. CDR3 amino acids: CASSGARGGQETQYF. CDR3 in DNA: TGTGCCAGCAGTGGGGCCCGCGGGGGCCAAGAGACCCAGTACTTC. Together with reference TRBV28 and TRBJ2-5, the CDR3 gives the full variable domain: DVKVTQSSRYLVKRTGEKVFLECVQDMDHENMFWYRQDPGLGLRLIYFSYDVKMKEKGDIPEGYSVSREKKERFSLILESASTNQTSMYLCASSGARGGQETQYFGPGTRLLVL.

This clonotype was seen at least ten times. This chain links TRBV6-2 or TRBV6-3 with TRBJ2-7; D perhaps matches TRBD1 (6 bases). The V end lost 6 bases, the J end lost 4 bases, and 19 bases lay between the germline ends. Germline values: CDR1 MNHEY, CDR2 SVGEGT. The CDR3 is made up of 15 amino acids. The CDR3 sequence is CASSTYREPIYEQYV. The CDR3 DNA follows: TGTGCCAGCAGCACGTACAGGGAACCGATTTACGAGCAGTACGTC.

The sample holds many counts of this clonotype. V and J are TRBV6-1 and TRBJ2-4; D not resolved. The CDR3 has 16 amino acids. Trimming shortened V by 1 base and J by 0 bases, and 10 bases separated the two germline ends. The germline V gene has CDR1 MNHNS and CDR2 SASEGT. CDR3 nucleotide sequence: TGTGCCAGCAGTGAAGGCGGCGGATTAGCCAAAAACATTCAGTACTTC. It translates to CASSEGGGLAKNIQYF.

The chain links TRBV20-1 to TRBJ1-6, with a weak D call TRBD1 (6 bases). There are 14 residues in the CDR3. The germline gives CDR1 DFQATT, CDR2 SNEGSKA (reference sequence). The germline V and J ends were trimmed by 2 bases and 7 bases, with 12 bases remaining between them. The CDR3 coding sequence is TGCAGTGCTAGAAGCGGACAGTTCAATTCACCCCTCCACTTT. Amino acid sequence: CSARSGQFNSPLHF.

This clonotype was counted ten times or more. The V and J genes are TRBV3-1 and TRBJ1-1, with 7 nucleotides matching TRBD1. The CDR3 is 13 amino acids. The V segment lost 7 bases and the J segment 7 bases; nucleotides outside the gene matches: 9. Per germline, CDR1 LGHDT and CDR2 YNNKEL (reference sequence). The CDR3 loop is CASTVTGEVEAFF. In DNA form, the CDR3 reads TGTGCCAGCACCGTTACAGGGGAGGTTGAAGCTTTCTTT.

In its sample, this clonotype was seen many times. The chain links TRBV28 to TRBJ2-1, with 8 bases identical to TRBD1. Germline V gene lookup returns CDR1 MDHEN and CDR2 SYDVKM. V dropped 2 bases and J dropped 8; count of bases not matched to a gene: 5. The CDR3 has 14 amino acids. Here the CDR3 reads CASSLPGQDYEQFF. The CDR3 DNA is TGTGCCAGCAGTTTACCGGGACAGGACTATGAGCAGTTCTTC. Supplemented by reference TRBV28 and TRBJ2-1, the full variable domain reads DVKVTQSSRYLVKRTGEKVFLECVQDMDHENMFWYRQDPGLGLRLIYFSYDVKMKEKGDIPEGYSVSREKKERFSLILESASTNQTSMYLCASSLPGQDYEQFFGPGTRLTVL.

This clonotype was counted many times. This sequence joins TRBV2 and TRBJ2-3; D uncertain. The CDR3 is 15 amino acids. V shed 3 bases and J shed 2 bases, with 12 bases lying between them. The germline gives CDR1 SNHLY, CDR2 FYNNEI. CDR3 sequence: CASSESQTHTDTQYF. Written as DNA, the CDR3 is TGTGCCAGCAGTGAGTCGCAGACTCACACAGATACGCAGTATTTT.

This chain links TRBV20-1 with TRBJ2-1; D may be TRBD1 (6 bases). Trimming took 6 bases from V and 8 from J, leaving 14 bases between them. The CDR3 is 12 amino acids. Germline lookup yields CDR1 DFQATT and CDR2 SNEGSKA (reference sequence). DNA for the CDR3: TGCAGTGCCCCCCAGGGGAATCATGAGCAGTTCTTC. Translated, it gives CSAPQGNHEQFF.

In this sample, this clonotype turned up many times. The J gene is TRBJ1-1, the V gene TRBV7-3; D unresolved. The germline CDR1 and CDR2 sequences are SGHTA and FQGTGA. The V end was cut by 4 bases, the J end by 2 bases, with 8 bases between. The length of the CDR3 is 13 residues. The CDR3 loop reads CASSSDGNTEAFF. The CDR3 DNA follows: TGTGCCAGCAGCTCGGACGGTAACACTGAAGCTTTCTTT. Full variable domain (outside the CDR3, taken from reference TRBV7-3 and TRBJ1-1): GAGVSQTPSNKVTEKGKYVELRCDPISGHTALYWYRQSLGQGPEFLIYFQGTGAADDSGLPNDRFFAVRPEGSVSTLKIQRTERGDSAVYLCASSSDGNTEAFFGQGTRLTVV.

This clonotype was seen ten or more times. The rearrangement links TRBV5-6 to TRBJ2-7; D is perhaps TRBD1 (6 bases). With 4 bases removed from V and 3 bases from J, the gap between germline ends came to 11 bases. Per germline, CDR1 SGHDT and CDR2 YYEEEE. This CDR3 has 13 amino acids. CDR3 DNA sequence: TGTGCCAGCAGCCACCGGGACAACTACGAGCAGTACGTC. This gives the protein CASSHRDNYEQYV.

This clonotype was seen ten or more times. The chain recombines TRBV7-2 with TRBJ2-2; D unclear. With 4 bases removed from V and 5 bases from J, the gap between germline ends came to 23 bases. There are 18 residues in the CDR3. Germline loops: CDR1 SGHTA, CDR2 FQGNSA. The CDR3 here is CASSSRIGPRVETGELFF. In nucleotides, the CDR3 is TGTGCCAGCAGCTCCCGAATTGGACCGCGAGTGGAAACCGGGGAGCTGTTTTTT. The complete variable domain, with remaining parts taken from reference TRBV7-2 and TRBJ2-2, reads GAGVSQSPSNKVTEKGKDVELRCDPISGHTALYWYRQSLGQGLEFLIYFQGNSAPDKSGLPSDRFSAERTGGSVSTLTIQRTQQEDSAVYLCASSSRIGPRVETGELFFGEGSRLTVL.